Presented here are 21 T cell receptor beta chains from one specimen sequenced in a study of CD8 T cells in Susac syndrome. Reverse transcription used about 0.5 to 1 ug RNA and random hexamers. TCRdb reprocessed the immunoSEQ multiplex PCR reads via MiXCR and lists one record per CDR3 protein. The sample contains about 280,000 distinct CDR3 sequences, 85% of which appear only once. Sequenced sample: CD8+ T cells from PBMCs. Receptors were obtained from a human donor with multiple sclerosis.

The rearrangement links TRBV7-9 to TRBJ1-1; D may be TRBD1 (6 bases). There are 14 residues in the CDR3. Germline CDR1 SEHNR, CDR2 FQNEAQ (reference sequence). V was shortened by 5 bases and J by 1 base, with 11 bases between the two germline ends. The CDR3 sequence: CASSPTDRNTEAFF. For the CDR3, the DNA is TGTGCCAGCAGCCCCACGGACAGGAACACTGAAGCTTTCTTT.

This chain links TRBV7-9 with TRBJ2-3, with D possibly called TRBD1 or TRBD2 (5 bases each). In germline, CDR1 is SEHNR, CDR2 FQNEAQ (reference sequence). This CDR3 spans 13 amino acids. V lost 10 bases and J 3 bases, leaving 14 bases between the germline ends. The CDR3 here is CATLLGATDTQYF. In nucleotides, the CDR3 is TGTGCCACCCTACTCGGGGCAACAGATACGCAGTATTTT.

V and J are TRBV7-8 and TRBJ2-3; 8 bases line up with TRBD1. The CDR3 runs to 17 residues. With 0 bases clipped from V and 3 bases from J, the junction kept 8 bases outside the gene matches. Germline lookup yields CDR1 SGHVS and CDR2 FQNEAQ. This CDR3 is CASSLADRGGETDTQYF. The DNA for the CDR3 is TGTGCCAGCAGCTTAGCAGACAGGGGAGGAGAAACAGATACGCAGTATTTT.

This clonotype has a handful of counts. The chain joins TRBV7-9 to TRBJ2-7; possibly TRBD2 for D (5 bases). Trimming pared 1 base from V and 1 base from J, leaving 11 bases between. Germline V gene lookup returns CDR1 SEHNR and CDR2 FQNEAQ (reference sequence). The CDR3 consists of 15 residues. The CDR3 region is CASSLVVERSYEQYF. CDR3 DNA sequence: TGTGCCAGCAGCTTAGTTGTCGAGCGGTCCTACGAGCAGTACTTC.

The chain is built from TRBV14 and TRBJ2-1; maybe TRBD1 (6 bases). The CDR3 contains 14 residues. The germline gives CDR1 SGHDN, CDR2 FVKESK. Trimming took 6 bases from V and 6 from J, leaving 15 bases between them. The CDR3 spells CASSLGAGGNEQFF. The CDR3 DNA is TGTGCCAGCAGTCTGGGGGCTGGGGGCAATGAGCAGTTCTTC.

The J gene is TRBJ2-3, the V gene TRBV9; no clear D. This CDR3 contains 14 residues. Germline V CDR1 and CDR2: SGDLS, YYNGEE. Trimming left V 3 bases short and J 0 bases short, with 8 bases between. CDR3 DNA: TGTGCCAGCAGCGCCGAGCTGAGCACAGATACGCAGTATTTT. Amino acids: CASSAELSTDTQYF.

The rearrangement links TRBV29-1 to TRBJ1-2; perhaps TRBD1 as D (5 bases). CDR1 and CDR2 from the germline V gene are SQVTM and ANQGSEA. The CDR3 spans 13 residues. V was shortened by 4 bases and J by 8 bases, with 17 bases between the two germline ends. The DNA of the CDR3 is TGCAGCGTTGTGACCCAGGGCAAGTACGGCTACACCTTC. Translated, it gives CSVVTQGKYGYTF. The full variable domain, rest sourced from reference TRBV29-1 and TRBJ1-2, is SAVISQKPSRDICQRGTSLTIQCQVDSQVTMMFWYRQQPGQSLTLIATANQGSEATYESGFVIDKFPISRPNLTFSTLTVSNMSPEDSSIYLCSVVTQGKYGYTFGSGTRLTVV.

This chain uses TRBV27 with TRBJ2-3; D may be TRBD2 (5 bases). Germline CDR1 and CDR2: MNHEY and SMNVEV (reference sequence). The CDR3 consists of 15 residues. V was shortened by 5 bases and J by 4 bases, with 16 bases between the two germline ends. CDR3 loop: CASSRQREGADTQYF. DNA for the CDR3: TGTGCCAGCAGTAGGCAGCGCGAGGGCGCAGATACGCAGTATTTT.

The V and J genes are TRBV29-1 and TRBJ1-1, with 8 nucleotides matching TRBD1. Trimming at V came to 5 bases and at J to 4 bases, leaving 3 bases not matched to a gene. CDR1 SQVTM and CDR2 ANQGSEA come from the germline V gene. The CDR3 contains 12 residues. This chain's CDR3 is CSVTTGVTEAFF. The CDR3 DNA is TGCAGCGTTACGACAGGGGTCACTGAAGCTTTCTTT.

The CDR3 region has the DNA TGTGCCAGCAGCTTAGTCCCGACGGGAATGGGGAACACTGAAGCTTTCTTT. This translates into CASSLVPTGMGNTEAFF. The chain recombines TRBV7-9 with TRBJ1-1; no clear D. Germline V gene sequence: CDR1 SEHNR, CDR2 FQNEAQ (reference sequence). The V and J ends lost 1 base and 1 base respectively, with 16 bases between them. CDR3 length equals 17 residues.

This chain uses TRBV28 with TRBJ2-3; 11 nucleotides agree with TRBD2. Per the germline V gene, CDR1 is MDHEN and CDR2 is SYDVKM. The V segment lost 6 bases and the J segment 2 bases; nucleotides outside the gene matches: 7. The CDR3 has 16 residues. The CDR3 spells CASSSYSGRDTDTQYF. The CDR3 nucleotides read TGTGCCAGCAGCTCTTATAGCGGGAGGGACACAGATACGCAGTATTTT. The complete variable domain, with remaining parts taken from reference TRBV28 and TRBJ2-3, reads DVKVTQSSRYLVKRTGEKVFLECVQDMDHENMFWYRQDPGLGLRLIYFSYDVKMKEKGDIPEGYSVSREKKERFSLILESASTNQTSMYLCASSSYSGRDTDTQYFGPGTRLTVL.

This sequence joins TRBV7-9 and TRBJ2-1, with D possibly TRBD2 on 5 matching bases. Between the trimmed V and J ends, which lost 6 bases and 4 bases, there was a span of 16 bases. Germline V gene data show CDR1 as SEHNR and CDR2 as FQNEAQ (reference sequence). CDR3 size: 15 residues. The DNA for the CDR3 is TGTGCCAGCAGACCCCCAGAAGGGAGATACAATGAGCAGTTCTTC. Translating gives CASRPPEGRYNEQFF.

The sample holds a few counts of this clonotype. The J gene is TRBJ2-7, the V gene TRBV5-4; a weak D match, TRBD2 (5 bases). Germline V gives CDR1 SGHNT, CDR2 YYREEE (reference sequence). The CDR3 runs 14 residues. Trimming took off 4 bases at V and 0 bases at J, with 11 bases between the two ends. The CDR3 region is CASSTWTASYEQYF. CDR3 sequence (DNA): TGTGCCAGCAGCACCTGGACTGCCTCCTACGAGCAGTACTTC.

The V call is TRBV15, the J call TRBJ2-1; D gene ambiguous. Germline CDR1 and CDR2: LNHNV and YYDKDF (reference sequence). V was trimmed by 5 bases and J by 0 bases, leaving 8 bases between them. The CDR3 is 14 amino acids. This chain's CDR3 is CATSLSSSYNEQFF. The CDR3 DNA reads TGTGCCACCAGCCTCTCGAGCTCCTACAATGAGCAGTTCTTC.

The CDR3 here is CASSSGGNEQYF. Here the CDR3 DNA reads TGTGCCAGTAGTTCAGGGGGGAACGAGCAGTACTTC. This chain uses TRBV19 with TRBJ2-7; weak D call: TRBD1 (7 bases). CDR3 length equals 12 residues. The germline gives CDR1 LNHDA, CDR2 SQIVND (reference sequence). Trimming removed 5 bases at V and 5 bases at J, with 10 bases between.

The gene calls are TRBV2 and TRBJ1-1; D uncertain. The CDR3 runs 12 residues. The V end was cut by 6 bases, the J end by 0 bases, with 5 bases between. CDR1 is SNHLY, CDR2 FYNNEI, per germline. The CDR3 DNA follows: TGTGCCAGCAGATCGCTGAACACTGAAGCTTTCTTT. Protein: CASRSLNTEAFF. Variable domain in full (rest from reference TRBV2 and TRBJ1-1): EPEVTQTPSHQVTQMGQEVILRCVPISNHLYFYWYRQILGQKVEFLVSFYNNEISEKSEIFDDQFSVERPDGSNFTLKIRSTKLEDSAMYFCASRSLNTEAFFGQGTRLTVV.

Only one count was recorded for this clonotype. The chain combines TRBV4-1 with TRBJ2-2, with D tentatively TRBD2 (5 bases). V lost 0 bases and J lost 4, with 15 bases in between. The CDR3 length is 17 residues. CDR1 is MGHRA and CDR2 is YSYEKL in the germline V gene. CDR3: CASSQDLETTITGELFF. The CDR3 DNA follows: TGCGCCAGCAGCCAAGATCTGGAGACTACCATCACCGGGGAGCTGTTTTTT.

This chain links TRBV25-1 with TRBJ2-1; no definite D call. The germline gives CDR1 MGHDK, CDR2 SYGVNS. Trimming pared 0 bases from V and 4 bases from J, leaving 13 bases between. The CDR3 consists of 16 residues. The CDR3 bases are TGTGCCAGCAGTGAATATAGGCAGGTTTGGTACAATGAGCAGTTCTTC. Protein product: CASSEYRQVWYNEQFF.

CDR3 sequence (DNA): TGTGCCTGGAGTTGGGGGGATGGCTACACCTTC. As protein: CAWSWGDGYTF. V and J are TRBV30 and TRBJ1-2; possibly TRBD1 for D (5 bases). The V end lost 2 bases, the J end lost 6 bases, and 7 bases lay between the germline ends. The CDR3 covers 11 residues. Germline CDR1 is GTSNPN and CDR2 is SVGIG (reference sequence). Full variable domain (rest looked up from reference TRBV30 and TRBJ1-2): SQTIHQWPATLVQPVGSPLSLECTVEGTSNPNLYWYRQAAGRGLQLLFYSVGIGQISSEVPQNLSASRPQDRQFILSSKKLLLSDSGFYLCAWSWGDGYTFGSGTRLTVV.

The J gene is TRBJ1-2, the V gene TRBV28; D remains unclear. This CDR3 spans 13 amino acids. CDR1 and CDR2 (germline): MDHEN, SYDVKM. V shed 5 bases and J shed 1 base, with 8 bases lying between them. The DNA of the CDR3 is TGTGCCAGCAGTGGGTCCTTTAACTATGGCTACACCTTC. Translating gives CASSGSFNYGYTF.

Turning to this clonotype: The conserved closing phenylalanine or tryptophan is absent in this CDR3, likely reflecting a read error. The chain joins TRBV7-9 to TRBJ2-7, with D perhaps matching TRBD1 (5 bases). V gave up 4 bases and J gave up 2 bases, with 15 bases separating them. The CDR3 has 15 residues. Germline CDR1 and CDR2: SEHNR and FQNEAQ (reference sequence). CDR3 bases: TGTGCCAGCAGCTCCCATACGACAGCCGCCTACGAGCAGTACCTC. Amino acids: CASSSHTTAAYEQYL.